This note documents a single T cell receptor (beta chain) sequence. Its binding antigen is unknown. Base-call qualities are not available, and no considerably larger clone is one nucleotide away. TCRbeta CDR3 regions were amplified from genomic DNA by means of the immunoSEQ Assay, a bias-controlled multiplex PCR. Under the source paper's analysis protocol: Within the assay, amplification of reference gene primers was used to estimate how many nucleated cells each sample contained. To quantify the absolute abundance of each unique TCRbeta CDR3 rearrangement, sequence reads were collapsed and filtered. Productive Simpson clonality was computed per sample as the square root of Simpson's diversity index over productive rearrangements. TCRdb's version of the immuneACCESS table is confined to in-frame rearrangements and falls short of the full clone set. An unresolved V gene accounts for under half of the shortfall where checked; the remainder is of unknown origin. V, J and clone size were drawn from that table, and D and trimming were deduced from the DNA. This sample comprises a few hundred thousand clones, almost 85% of them detected only once. The top ten constitute 6% to 9% of the sample.

This record comes from a study of blood T cell repertoires in COVID-19 (dated by TCRdb to about 2020). Some background on the complete study: The collaborator samples originated in the United States, Italy and Spain and spanned the acute and convalescent phases of COVID-19. The material from the prospective study consisted of cDNA or gDNA derived from T cells, B-cell-depleted T cells, or PBMCs. Subjects who had been exposed to COVID-19, were actively infected with it, or had recovered from it provided the deeply sampled blood TCRbeta repertoires that made up the dataset. The repertoires were released in a freely available public database meant as a resource for research on the immune response to SARS-CoV-2. Samples were obtained from the ongoing ImmuneRACE study (first 160 participants) and from roughly 1,300 subjects provided by 6 global collaborators. Nearly every sample came with metadata listing a de-identified subject ID, COVID-19 status, age in years and sex. Where available, HLA class I and class II types were obtained from metadata supplied by the sample provider rather than from assay-based typing. Beyond this particular receptor, the publication reports: How much clinical and demographic metadata was included differed by source and by participant, and the metadata was provided uncurated.

Each collaborating institution followed its own protocols to collect whole blood in K2EDTA tubes. For TCRbeta analysis, collaborator samples were shipped as frozen whole blood, as isolated PBMCs, or as DNA extracted from either sample type. Spanning cysteine to phenylalanine, the CDR3 consists of 14 amino acids. Only the CDR3 region is kept as DNA, spanning 42 bases read in frame from base 1. In the germline V gene (reference sequence), CDR1 corresponds to GTSNPN and CDR2 to SVGIG. The V and J ends are trimmed by 0 bases and 2 bases, leaving 10 bases between them. The sequence derives from a human donor in a cohort sampled during active COVID-19. Rearrangement joined TRBV30 to TRBJ2-5; the D gene is perhaps TRBD2, on 5 matching bases. Sequencing input: peripheral blood. CDR3 protein: CAWSVSGVQETQYF. The nucleotide sequence is TGTGCCTGGAGTGTAAGCGGAGTTCAAGAGACCCAGTACTTC.